These 30 T cell receptor beta chains originate from one sample sequenced in a study of identical twins. TCRdb processed the 5' RACE reads anew with MiXCR; each CDR3 protein has one entry. Among 1.5 million to 2 million distinct CDR3 sequences listed, 32% were seen once. Sequencing used cord blood. These receptors all stem from a newborn girl in good health.

The chain employs TRBV7-9 and TRBJ2-2; D unresolved. The CDR3 loop spans 15 amino acids. Trimming cost V 2 bases and J 3 bases, with 10 bases left between them. In germline, CDR1 is SEHNR, CDR2 FQNEAQ (reference sequence). The CDR3 here is CASSLRKQDTGELFF. The CDR3 DNA follows: TGTGCCAGCAGCTTACGGAAGCAGGACACCGGGGAGCTGTTTTTT.

This clonotype was detected a few times. This sequence joins TRBV7-2 and TRBJ2-7, with a possible D match to TRBD1 (5 bases). Trimming took off 5 bases at V and 2 bases at J, with 16 bases between the two ends. The CDR3 loop spans 15 amino acids. Germline CDR1 SGHTA, CDR2 FQGNSA. The CDR3 region is CASSHKGVSTYEQYF. CDR3 bases: TGTGCCAGCAGCCACAAAGGGGTTTCAACCTACGAGCAGTACTTC.

This clonotype was seen a handful of times. The rearrangement links TRBV21-1 to TRBJ1-6. TRBV21-1 counts as a pseudogene. The CDR3 has 18 residues. The CDR3 is CASSKMGTGGSYNSPPHF. DNA of the CDR3: TGTGCCAGCAGCAAAATGGGCACAGGGGGCTCCTATAATTCACCCCCCCACTTT.

The chain is built from TRBV3-1 and TRBJ2-5; 11 positions agree with TRBD1. The V and J ends lost 9 bases and 1 base, in that order; junction bases with no gene match: 10. This CDR3 has 16 amino acids. Germline values: CDR1 LGHDT, CDR2 YNNKEL (reference sequence). CDR3 DNA sequence: TGTGCCAGTAGCTCACAGGACAGGGGGCGCCAAGAGACCCAGTACTTC. It translates to CASSSQDRGRQETQYF.

This chain joins TRBV12-3 or TRBV12-4 and TRBJ2-3, with D possibly being TRBD2 (6 bases). The CDR3 runs 16 residues. The ends were cut back, 4 bases at V and 4 bases at J, with 18 bases in the middle. CDR3 region: CASSYGTPSSADTQYF. In DNA, the CDR3 is TGTGCCAGCAGTTATGGGACTCCCTCTAGCGCAGATACGCAGTATTTT.

The table lists this clonotype with a few counts. This CDR3 is CASSEDQNTGELFF. Written as DNA, the CDR3 is TGTGCCAGTTCCGAGGACCAGAACACCGGGGAGCTGTTTTTT. The gene calls are TRBV6-6 and TRBJ2-2; D remains ambiguous. From germline, CDR1 is MNHNY and CDR2 SVGAGI (reference sequence). The CDR3 is made up of 14 amino acids. V lost 9 bases and J lost 1, with 12 bases in between.

The DNA of the CDR3 is TGTGCCAGCAGAGTTCCCGGGACTAGCGCAGATACGCAGTATTTT. This translates into CASRVPGTSADTQYF. The rearrangement links TRBV2 to TRBJ2-3; 10 bases are shared with TRBD2. Trimming removed 6 bases from V and 4 bases from J; junction bases left unmatched: 7. The CDR3 is 15 amino acids. Germline values: CDR1 SNHLY, CDR2 FYNNEI.

The rearrangement joins TRBV19 to TRBJ1-2; D not resolved. The length of the CDR3 is 14 residues. The V gene's germline CDR1 is LNHDA and CDR2 SQIVND (reference sequence). Between the trimmed V and J ends, which lost 4 bases and 6 bases, there was a span of 15 bases. The CDR3 DNA reads TGTGCCAGTAGTACGGCTTTTAATAGGGATGGCTACACCTTC. It encodes CASSTAFNRDGYTF.

In this sample, this clonotype turned up a few times. The chain combines TRBV6-2 or TRBV6-3 with TRBJ1-1; the match to TRBD1 covers 7 bases. Trimming took 6 bases from V and 1 from J; bases not matched to a gene: 5. This CDR3 has 14 amino acids. Germline assignment: CDR1 MNHEY and CDR2 SVGEGT. In nucleotides, the CDR3 is TGTGCCAGCAGGCGGACAGGACCGAACACTGAAGCTTTCTTT. It is translated as CASRRTGPNTEAFF.

This clonotype was observed a few times. This CDR3 is CSANSAAYEQYF. CDR3 nucleotides: TGCAGTGCTAATAGCGCCGCCTACGAGCAGTACTTC. The chain uses TRBV20-1 and TRBJ2-7; tentative D call: TRBD2 (5 bases). The CDR3 loop spans 12 amino acids. V was cut by 4 bases and J by 2 bases, with 9 bases left in between. Germline lookup yields CDR1 DFQATT and CDR2 SNEGSKA (reference sequence).

V and J are TRBV28 and TRBJ2-1; tentative D call: TRBD1 (5 bases). The germline V gene encodes CDR1 MDHEN and CDR2 SYDVKM. V was cut by 6 bases and J by 0 bases, with 9 bases left in between. CDR3 length: 14 residues. DNA of the CDR3: TGTGCCAGCAGACAGGTTAGCTCCTACAATGAGCAGTTCTTC. Amino acid sequence: CASRQVSSYNEQFF.

The J gene is TRBJ2-7, the V gene TRBV6-1, with a weak D call TRBD2 (6 bases). From germline, CDR1 is MNHNS and CDR2 SASEGT. Trimming took 3 bases from V and 3 from J, leaving 9 bases between them. This CDR3 has 13 residues. CDR3 coding DNA: TGTGCCAGCAGTGATGCGCGGGACTACGAGCAGTACTTC. This gives the protein CASSDARDYEQYF.

This clonotype was observed a few times. V and J are TRBV6-6 and TRBJ2-1; the D gene could be TRBD1 or TRBD2 (5 bases each). Trimming left V 1 base short and J 7 bases short, with 8 bases between. This CDR3 is 13 amino acids long. From germline, CDR1 is MNHNY and CDR2 SVGAGI (reference sequence). The CDR3 loop is CASSYLGENEQFF. For the CDR3, the DNA is TGTGCCAGCAGTTACTTGGGGGAAAATGAGCAGTTCTTC.

This clonotype was detected a few times. The chain combines TRBV6-1 with TRBJ2-6; D is perhaps TRBD1 (6 bases). Trimming removed 8 bases at V and 0 bases at J, with 17 bases between. Germline V CDR1 and CDR2: MNHNS, SASEGT. The CDR3 consists of 17 residues. Here the CDR3 reads CASGGQPFRSGANVLTF. CDR3 sequence (DNA): TGTGCCAGCGGAGGACAGCCTTTTCGCTCTGGGGCCAACGTCCTGACTTTC.

The sample holds a few counts of this clonotype. The chain uses TRBV7-9 and TRBJ2-7; D may be TRBD1 (5 bases). CDR3 length: 14 amino acids. Germline lookup yields CDR1 SEHNR and CDR2 FQNEAQ (reference sequence). V lost 4 bases and J lost 3, with 13 bases in between. The CDR3 coding sequence is TGTGCCAGCAGCTCTACAGGCCGATTCTACGAGCAGTACTTC. It encodes CASSSTGRFYEQYF.

The gene calls are TRBV21-1 and TRBJ2-1; TRBD1 was called by the table and not checked on the DNA. TRBV21-1 is a recognized pseudogene. The CDR3 is 14 residues long. The CDR3 region is CASSKGQGVGEQFF. The CDR3 coding sequence is TGTGCTAGCAGCAAGGGACAGGGGGTGGGTGAGCAGTTCTTC.

This clonotype was counted at least ten times. The chain couples TRBV9 to TRBJ2-7; 10 nucleotides agree with TRBD2. The CDR3 is 15 residues long. Germline V gene lookup returns CDR1 SGDLS and CDR2 YYNGEE. The J segment lost 6 bases and the V segment lost 0 bases, leaving 6 bases of the junction unmatched. CDR3 sequence: CASSVGLAGEVEQYF. For the CDR3, the DNA is TGTGCCAGCAGCGTAGGCCTAGCGGGAGAGGTCGAGCAGTACTTC.

V usage is TRBV4-2 and J usage is TRBJ1-3, with 8 bases lining up with TRBD1. The CDR3 runs to 16 residues. With V trimmed by 4 bases and J by 2 bases, 7 bases remained unmatched. Germline assignment: CDR1 LGHNA and CDR2 YNFKEQ. CDR3 region: CASSRFGQGPGNTIYF. The CDR3 DNA sequence: TGTGCCAGCAGCCGATTTGGACAGGGCCCTGGAAACACCATATATTTT.

The chain is built from TRBV2 and TRBJ2-2, with D possibly matching TRBD1 (5 bases). This CDR3 region has 14 residues. Germline CDR1 SNHLY, CDR2 FYNNEI. Trimming removed 7 bases from V and 1 base from J, with 10 bases in between. This chain's CDR3 is CASIRTGNTGELFF. CDR3 nucleotides: TGTGCCAGCATCCGAACAGGGAACACCGGGGAGCTGTTTTTT.

This clonotype was seen just once. The CDR3 DNA reads TGTGCCAGCAGCTTGGGGCGTACTGCGAGCACCGGGGAGCTGTTTTTT. Its protein is CASSLGRTASTGELFF. The chain joins TRBV5-4 to TRBJ2-2; D not certain. This CDR3 is 16 amino acids long. The V end was cut by 0 bases, the J end by 4 bases, with 13 bases between. Germline CDR1 and CDR2: SGHNT and YYREEE (reference sequence).

The rearrangement links TRBV13 to TRBJ1-1, with TRBD1 matching over 7 bases. CDR1 and CDR2 (germline): PRHDT, FYEKMQ (reference sequence). CDR3 length: 17 residues. V shed 1 base and J 0 bases; nucleotides not matched to a gene: 8. CDR3 residues: CASSLAPPTGVNTEAFF. CDR3 DNA: TGTGCCAGCAGCTTAGCTCCCCCTACAGGGGTGAACACTGAAGCTTTCTTT.

The rearrangement links TRBV27 to TRBJ2-6, with 9 bases aligning to TRBD1. Germline CDR1 is MNHEY and CDR2 is SMNVEV (reference sequence). The CDR3 runs 16 residues. V lost 6 bases, J lost 2 bases, and 5 bases stayed unmatched. This CDR3 is CASRADRGAGANVLTF. Written as DNA, the CDR3 is TGTGCCAGCAGAGCGGACAGGGGAGCTGGGGCCAACGTCCTGACTTTC.

The chain combines TRBV5-1 with TRBJ2-1, with D perhaps given as TRBD1 or TRBD2 (5 bases each). Trimming took off 8 bases at V and 8 bases at J, with 14 bases between the two ends. CDR3 size: 12 residues. CDR1 is SGHRS and CDR2 is YFSETQ in the germline V gene. CDR3 protein: CASTGTGDEQFF. The CDR3 DNA sequence: TGCGCCAGTACCGGGACCGGGGATGAGCAGTTCTTC.

The sample holds a few counts of this clonotype. The V call is TRBV20-1, the J call TRBJ1-6, with unresolved D. Trimming removed 4 bases from V and 0 bases from J, with 4 bases in between. CDR1 is DFQATT, CDR2 SNEGSKA, per germline (reference sequence). There are 13 residues in the CDR3. DNA of the CDR3: TGCAGTGCTATAGACTCCTATAATTCACCCCTCCACTTT. This translates into CSAIDSYNSPLHF.

The J gene is TRBJ2-3, the V gene TRBV27; D tentatively reads TRBD1 or TRBD2 (5 bases each). The CDR3 totals 15 residues. Germline CDR1 MNHEY, CDR2 SMNVEV (reference sequence). The V end lost 0 bases, the J end lost 5 bases, and 12 bases lay between the germline ends. CDR3 amino acids: CASSLSTGPLDTQYF. Written as DNA, the CDR3 is TGTGCCAGCAGTTTATCGACGGGACCATTAGATACGCAGTATTTT.

The sample holds a few counts of this clonotype. The V and J genes are TRBV12-3 or TRBV12-4 and TRBJ2-1; 8 bases are a match to TRBD2. V was pared by 10 bases and J by 7 bases, with 0 bases of the junction left unmatched. The CDR3 totals 10 residues. CDR3 in amino acids: CAIAGNEQFF. The CDR3 DNA is TGTGCCATAGCGGGGAATGAGCAGTTCTTC.

This clonotype was recorded a few times. This chain connects TRBV5-4 to TRBJ1-2, with no clear D. The CDR3 runs 14 residues. The germline V gene has CDR1 SGHNT and CDR2 YYREEE (reference sequence). Between the trimmed V and J ends, which lost 1 base and 5 bases, there was a span of 12 bases. Here the CDR3 DNA reads TGTGCCAGCAGCTTGCTCCGAGATCCTTATGGCTACACCTTC. Translation gives CASSLLRDPYGYTF.

To note about this clonotype: It may be a read error: a sequence one base away is much more abundant. The chain carries TRBV14 and TRBJ1-5; D is possibly TRBD1 (6 bases). The germline gives CDR1 SGHDN, CDR2 FVKESK. This CDR3 has 12 amino acids. The CDR3 sequence is CASSGTNRPQHF. DNA of the CDR3: TGTGCCAGTTCCGGGACAAATCGGCCCCAGCATTTT.

In its sample, this clonotype was seen many times. The gene calls are TRBV29-1 and TRBJ2-7; the D call may be TRBD1 or TRBD2 (5 bases each). This CDR3 contains 14 residues. The V and J ends lost 6 bases and 0 bases respectively, with 15 bases between them. CDR1 SQVTM and CDR2 ANQGSEA come from the germline V gene. The CDR3 sequence is CSVGSGTASYEQYF. CDR3 coding DNA: TGCAGCGTAGGATCCGGGACCGCCTCCTACGAGCAGTACTTC.

The chain combines TRBV20-1 with TRBJ2-4, with 7 bases that match TRBD1. The end of the DNA aligns better with TRBJ2-7, so the J call may be wrong. Germline V gene data show CDR1 as DFQATT and CDR2 as SNEGSKA (reference sequence). This CDR3 spans 17 amino acids. The CDR3 spells CSARNGSYVTGWYEQYF. The CDR3 DNA is TGCAGTGCTCGAAACGGAAGTTATGTGACAGGGTGGTACGAGCAGTACTTC.